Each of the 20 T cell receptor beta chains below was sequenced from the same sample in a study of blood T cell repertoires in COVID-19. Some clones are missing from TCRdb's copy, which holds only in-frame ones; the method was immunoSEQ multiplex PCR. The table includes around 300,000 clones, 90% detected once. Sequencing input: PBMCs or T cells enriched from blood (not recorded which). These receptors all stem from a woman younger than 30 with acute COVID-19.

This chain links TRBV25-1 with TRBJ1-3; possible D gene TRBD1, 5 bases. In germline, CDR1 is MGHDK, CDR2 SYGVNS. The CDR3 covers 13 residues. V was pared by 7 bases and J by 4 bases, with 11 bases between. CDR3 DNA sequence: TGTGCCAGCAATCCAGGGTACGGAAACACCATATATTTT. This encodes CASNPGYGNTIYF.

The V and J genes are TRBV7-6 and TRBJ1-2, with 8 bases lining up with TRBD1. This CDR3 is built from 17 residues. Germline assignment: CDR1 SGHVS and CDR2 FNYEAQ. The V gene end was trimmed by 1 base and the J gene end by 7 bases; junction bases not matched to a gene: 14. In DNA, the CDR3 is TGTGCCAGCAGCTTAGGGGCAGGGGCAGGGGGCGTGCTTGGCTACACCTTC. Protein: CASSLGAGAGGVLGYTF.

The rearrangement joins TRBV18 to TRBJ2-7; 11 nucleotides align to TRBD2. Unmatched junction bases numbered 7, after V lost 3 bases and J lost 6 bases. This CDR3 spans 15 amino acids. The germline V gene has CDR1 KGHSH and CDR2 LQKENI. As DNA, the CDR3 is TGTGCCAGCTCACCTACTAGCGGGAGCATTGGCGAGCAGTACTTC. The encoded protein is CASSPTSGSIGEQYF.

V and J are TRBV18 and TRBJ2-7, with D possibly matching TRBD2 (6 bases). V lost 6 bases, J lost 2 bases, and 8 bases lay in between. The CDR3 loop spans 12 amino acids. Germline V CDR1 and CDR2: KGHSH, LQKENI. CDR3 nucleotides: TGTGCCAGCTCTCGACTAGCCTACGAGCAGTACTTC. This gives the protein CASSRLAYEQYF.

The CDR3 spells CASSLVLGGRRTNEKLFF. DNA for the CDR3: TGCGCCAGCAGCTTGGTTTTAGGGGGCAGACGTACTAATGAAAAACTGTTTTTT. The chain recombines TRBV5-1 with TRBJ1-4; 7 bases are shared with TRBD1. V lost 0 bases and J lost 2; bases outside the gene matches: 10. Germline CDR1 is SGHRS and CDR2 is YFSETQ. The CDR3 runs 18 residues.

The CDR3 sequence: CASSLRAPREAENEQFF. The DNA of the CDR3 is TGTGCCAGCAGCTTAAGGGCCCCACGGGAGGCCGAGAATGAGCAGTTCTTC. The rearrangement links TRBV11-3 to TRBJ2-1; 7 bases line up with TRBD2. The CDR3 contains 17 residues. The ends lost 2 bases at V and 7 bases at J; junction bases unmatched: 14. Germline V lookup: CDR1 SGHNT, CDR2 YENEEA. Full variable domain (missing parts from reference TRBV11-3 and TRBJ2-1): EAGVVQSPRYKIIEKKQPVAFWCNPISGHNTLYWYLQNLGQGPELLIRYENEEAVDDSQLPKDRFSAERLKGVDSTLKIQPAELGDSAVYLCASSLRAPREAENEQFFGPGTRLTVL.

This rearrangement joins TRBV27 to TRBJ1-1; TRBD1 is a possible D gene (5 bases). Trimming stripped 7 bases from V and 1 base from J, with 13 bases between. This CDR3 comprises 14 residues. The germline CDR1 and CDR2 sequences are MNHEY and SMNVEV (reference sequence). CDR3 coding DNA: TGTGCCAGCACTCTCCGGGGGGGGAACACTGAAGCTTTCTTT. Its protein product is CASTLRGGNTEAFF.

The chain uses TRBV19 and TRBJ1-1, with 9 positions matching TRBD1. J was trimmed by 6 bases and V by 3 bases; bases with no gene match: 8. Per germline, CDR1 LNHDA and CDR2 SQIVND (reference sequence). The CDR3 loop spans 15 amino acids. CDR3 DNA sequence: TGTGCCAGTAGTATGAGGGCAGACAGGGGGGCTGAAGCTTTCTTT. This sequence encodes CASSMRADRGAEAFF.

CDR3 nucleotide sequence: TGTGCCAGCAGCCGGTCCACGGGACAAATCTATGGCTACACCTTC. Translating gives CASSRSTGQIYGYTF. The chain recombines TRBV3-1 (or the pseudogene TRBV3-2) with TRBJ1-2; D is possibly TRBD1 (6 bases). Germline V gene sequence: CDR1 LGHDT, CDR2 YNNKEL (reference sequence). CDR3 length: 15 amino acids. Trimming shortened V by 4 bases and J by 4 bases, and 16 bases separated the two germline ends.

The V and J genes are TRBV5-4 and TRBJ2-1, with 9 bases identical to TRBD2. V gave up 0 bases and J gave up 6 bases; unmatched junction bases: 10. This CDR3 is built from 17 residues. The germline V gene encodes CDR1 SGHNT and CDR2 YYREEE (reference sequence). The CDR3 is CASSLALAGVGFNEQFF. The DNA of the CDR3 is TGTGCCAGCAGCTTGGCCTTAGCGGGGGTAGGCTTCAATGAGCAGTTCTTC.

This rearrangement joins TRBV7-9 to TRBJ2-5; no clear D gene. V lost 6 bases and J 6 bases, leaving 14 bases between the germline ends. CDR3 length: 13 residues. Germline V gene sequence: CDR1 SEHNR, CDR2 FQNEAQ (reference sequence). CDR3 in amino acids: CASRQGTEKTQYF. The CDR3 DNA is TGTGCCAGCAGGCAAGGAACAGAGAAGACCCAGTACTTC.

CDR3 protein: CASSPVGISYNSPLHF. The CDR3 DNA reads TGTGCCAGCAGCCCAGTCGGGATCTCCTATAATTCACCCCTCCACTTT. V and J are TRBV5-5 and TRBJ1-6; no firm D call. Trimming pared 4 bases from V and 0 bases from J, leaving 11 bases between. The CDR3 is 16 residues long. Germline assignment: CDR1 SGHKS and CDR2 YYEKEE (reference sequence).

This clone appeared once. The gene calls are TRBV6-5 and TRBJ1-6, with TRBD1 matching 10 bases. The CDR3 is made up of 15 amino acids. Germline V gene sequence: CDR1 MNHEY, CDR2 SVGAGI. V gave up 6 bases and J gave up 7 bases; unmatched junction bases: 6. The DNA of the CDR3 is TGTGCCAGCAGGGGACAGGGGATCAGGAATTCACCCCTCCACTTT. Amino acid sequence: CASRGQGIRNSPLHF.

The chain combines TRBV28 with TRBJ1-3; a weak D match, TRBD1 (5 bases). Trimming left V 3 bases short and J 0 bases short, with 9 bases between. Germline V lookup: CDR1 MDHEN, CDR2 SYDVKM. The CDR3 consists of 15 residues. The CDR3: CASSFAGPSGNTIYF. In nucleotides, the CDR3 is TGTGCCAGCAGTTTTGCGGGGCCCTCTGGAAACACCATATATTTT.

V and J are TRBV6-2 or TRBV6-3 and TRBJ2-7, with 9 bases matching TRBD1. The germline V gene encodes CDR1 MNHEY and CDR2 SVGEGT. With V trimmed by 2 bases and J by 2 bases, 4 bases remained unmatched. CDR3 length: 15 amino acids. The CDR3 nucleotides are TGTGCCAGCAGTTACGGGACAGGGAAGGCCTACGAGCAGTACTTC. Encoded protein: CASSYGTGKAYEQYF.

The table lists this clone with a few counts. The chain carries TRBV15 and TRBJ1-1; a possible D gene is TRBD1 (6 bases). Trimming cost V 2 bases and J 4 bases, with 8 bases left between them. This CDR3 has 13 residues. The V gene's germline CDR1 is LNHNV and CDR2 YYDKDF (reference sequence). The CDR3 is CATSRRGGTEAFF. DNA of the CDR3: TGTGCCACCAGCAGACGAGGGGGCACTGAAGCTTTCTTT.

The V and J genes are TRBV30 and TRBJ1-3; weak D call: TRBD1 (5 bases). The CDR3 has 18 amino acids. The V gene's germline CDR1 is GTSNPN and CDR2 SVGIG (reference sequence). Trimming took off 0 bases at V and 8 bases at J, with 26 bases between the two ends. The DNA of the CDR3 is TGTGCCTGGAGTGTAGGGGAGGTTTGGAGGAACCCTAAAGACACCATATATTTT. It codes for CAWSVGEVWRNPKDTIYF. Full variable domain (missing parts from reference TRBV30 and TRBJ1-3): SQTIHQWPATLVQPVGSPLSLECTVEGTSNPNLYWYRQAAGRGLQLLFYSVGIGQISSEVPQNLSASRPQDRQFILSSKKLLLSDSGFYLCAWSVGEVWRNPKDTIYFGEGSWLTVV.

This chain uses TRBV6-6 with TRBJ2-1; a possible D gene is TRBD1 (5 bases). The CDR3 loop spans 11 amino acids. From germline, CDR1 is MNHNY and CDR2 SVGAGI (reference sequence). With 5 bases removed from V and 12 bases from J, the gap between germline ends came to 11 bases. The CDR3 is CASSTGQGQFF. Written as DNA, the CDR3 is TGTGCCAGCAGTACCGGACAAGGGCAGTTCTTC.

For the CDR3, the DNA is TGTGCCAGCAGCCTTCGGGACAGGCCACACTACGAGCAGTACTTC. Translation: CASSLRDRPHYEQYF. The rearrangement uses TRBV7-8 and TRBJ2-7; 8 nucleotides match TRBD1. Unmatched junction bases numbered 9, after V lost 5 bases and J lost 3 bases. CDR1 is SGHVS, CDR2 FQNEAQ, per germline. This CDR3 spans 15 amino acids.

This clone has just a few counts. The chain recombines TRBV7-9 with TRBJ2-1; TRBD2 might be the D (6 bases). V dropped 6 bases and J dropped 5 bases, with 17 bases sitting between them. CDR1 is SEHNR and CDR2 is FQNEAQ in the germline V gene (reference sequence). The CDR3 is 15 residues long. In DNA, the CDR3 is TGTGCCAGCAGTACACACCGGGACTCACACAATGAGCAGTTCTTC. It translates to CASSTHRDSHNEQFF.